The 7 T cell receptor beta chains in this list originate from one sample, sequenced in a study of neoadjuvant anti-PD-1 for oral cavity cancer. Using immunoSEQ multiplex PCR, the repertoire was profiled, and TCRdb retains in-frame clones only, with some absent. This table holds about 8,100 clones, 55% to 65% found once. Time point denoted: after neoadjuvant nivolumab, at surgical resection. The sequenced sample was PBMCs, obtained after nivolumab (anti-PD-1) treatment. Receptor source: a person between 40 and 85 years old with oral cavity squamous cell carcinoma.

The chain carries TRBV6-4 and TRBJ2-6; D is unresolved. The CDR3 runs 14 residues. Per the germline V gene, CDR1 is MRHNA and CDR2 is SNTAGT. Trimming stripped 2 bases from V and 0 bases from J, with 2 bases between. In nucleotides, the CDR3 is TGTGCCAGCAGTGACAACTCTGGGGCCAACGTCCTGACTTTC. Translation gives CASSDNSGANVLTF.

CDR3 region: CATSREEGASSYNSPLHF. CDR3 DNA sequence: TGTGCCACCAGCAGAGAGGAGGGGGCGAGCTCCTATAATTCACCCCTCCACTTT. V usage is TRBV15 and J usage is TRBJ1-6; TRBD1 aligns across 7 bases. The germline V gene encodes CDR1 LNHNV and CDR2 YYDKDF (reference sequence). The length of the CDR3 is 18 residues. J lost 0 bases, V lost 0 bases, and 5 bases had no gene match.

The gene calls are TRBV6-5 and TRBJ1-3, with D tentatively TRBD1 (5 bases). CDR1 is MNHEY and CDR2 is SVGAGI in the germline V gene. V gave up 5 bases and J gave up 1 base, with 9 bases separating them. This CDR3 contains 14 residues. The CDR3 spells CASSHQGSGNTIYF. In DNA, the CDR3 is TGTGCCAGCAGTCATCAGGGATCTGGAAACACCATATATTTT.

The CDR3 loop reads CASSPSGRNHYGYTF. CDR3 DNA sequence: TGTGCCAGCTCACCATCGGGCAGAAACCACTATGGCTACACCTTC. This chain uses TRBV18 with TRBJ1-2, with D unclear. The ends were cut back, 2 bases at V and 3 bases at J, with 13 bases in the middle. Germline loops: CDR1 KGHSH, CDR2 LQKENI. CDR3 length: 15 amino acids.

V gene TRBV4-2 combines with J gene TRBJ2-7, with a weak D call TRBD1 (6 bases). This CDR3 comprises 16 residues. Germline CDR1 is LGHNA and CDR2 is YNFKEQ. Trimming took 0 bases from V and 4 from J, leaving 16 bases between them. The CDR3 region has the DNA TGTGCCAGCAGCCAAGATCTACGAAGGGGGAGTTACGAGCAGTACTTC. Translated, it gives CASSQDLRRGSYEQYF.

This chain links TRBV7-8 with TRBJ1-1; tentatively, D is TRBD1 (5 bases). The CDR3 runs to 15 residues. Germline V lookup: CDR1 SGHVS, CDR2 FQNEAQ. Deletions cut 5 bases from V and 3 bases from J, with 16 bases between. The CDR3 sequence: CASSPLVGADTEAFF. The CDR3 DNA reads as TGTGCCAGCAGCCCCCTGGTCGGGGCGGACACTGAAGCTTTCTTT.

This clone counts as large (0.1 to 1%). This chain links TRBV4-3 with TRBJ2-1; D may be TRBD2 (6 bases). Germline lookup yields CDR1 LGHNA and CDR2 YSLEER. The CDR3 is 16 residues long. Trimming took 3 bases from V and 3 from J, leaving 15 bases between them. The CDR3 DNA sequence: TGCGCCAGCAGCCAGTCCTCAGCGGGCGGCTACAATGAGCAGTTCTTC. Amino acids: CASSQSSAGGYNEQFF.